This T cell receptor beta chain was captured in a study of blood T cell repertoires in COVID-19. Overall study context: Sample material is recorded as cDNA or gDNA derived from T cells, B-cell-depleted T cells, or PBMCs.

Authors' data handling: Reference gene primer amplification yielded estimated nucleated cell counts. Assay used: immunoSEQ multiplex PCR; TCRdb lists only in-frame clones, some missing. The V and J calls and the clone size are those of that table, but D and trimming were determined from the DNA. The sample holds roughly 130,000 clones, more than 70% seen once. V dropped 3 bases and J dropped 1 base, with 13 bases sitting between them. Germline CDR1 SGHTA, CDR2 FQGNSA. This CDR3 spans 15 amino acids. The receptor's source is a man in his 70s with acute or convalescent COVID-19. The chain links TRBV7-2 to TRBJ2-7; possibly TRBD2 for D (6 bases). The source material was peripheral blood. CDR3 DNA sequence: TGTGCCAGCAGCTTGATTGGGGGGATGTCCTACGAGCAGTACTTC. Residues: CASSLIGGMSYEQYF.